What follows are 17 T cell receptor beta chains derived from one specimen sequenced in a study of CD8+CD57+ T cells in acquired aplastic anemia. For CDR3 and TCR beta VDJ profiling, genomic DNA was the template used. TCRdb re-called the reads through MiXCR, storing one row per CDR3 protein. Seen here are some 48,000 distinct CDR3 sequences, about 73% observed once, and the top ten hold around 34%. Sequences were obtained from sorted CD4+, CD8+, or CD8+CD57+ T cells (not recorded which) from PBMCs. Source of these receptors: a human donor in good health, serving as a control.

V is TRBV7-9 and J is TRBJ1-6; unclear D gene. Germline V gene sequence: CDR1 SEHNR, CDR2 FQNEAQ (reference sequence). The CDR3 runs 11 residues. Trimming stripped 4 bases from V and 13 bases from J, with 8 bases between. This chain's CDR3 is CASSSTGPLHF. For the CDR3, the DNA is TGTGCCAGCAGCTCCACTGGCCCCCTCCACTTT.

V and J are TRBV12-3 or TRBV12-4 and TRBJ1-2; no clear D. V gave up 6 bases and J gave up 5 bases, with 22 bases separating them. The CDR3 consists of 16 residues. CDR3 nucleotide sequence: TGTGCCAGCAGCCCTTGGGTCGGGGAGGTTGGGTATGGCTACACCTTC. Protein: CASSPWVGEVGYGYTF.

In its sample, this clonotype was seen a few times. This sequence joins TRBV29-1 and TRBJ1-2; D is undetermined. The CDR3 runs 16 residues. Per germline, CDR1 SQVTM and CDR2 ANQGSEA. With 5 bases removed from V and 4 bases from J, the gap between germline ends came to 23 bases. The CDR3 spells CSVLVPKGLRFYGYTF. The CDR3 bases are TGCAGCGTTCTTGTGCCTAAGGGCCTTCGCTTCTATGGCTACACCTTC.

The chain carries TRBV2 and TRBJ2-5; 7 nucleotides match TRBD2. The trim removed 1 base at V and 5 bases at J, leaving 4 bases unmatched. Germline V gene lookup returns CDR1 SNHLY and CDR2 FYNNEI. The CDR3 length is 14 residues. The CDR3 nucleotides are TGTGCCAGCAGTGAAGAGGGAGGGCTGGAGACCCAGTACTTC. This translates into CASSEEGGLETQYF. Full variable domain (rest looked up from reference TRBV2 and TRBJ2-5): EPEVTQTPSHQVTQMGQEVILRCVPISNHLYFYWYRQILGQKVEFLVSFYNNEISEKSEIFDDQFSVERPDGSNFTLKIRSTKLEDSAMYFCASSEEGGLETQYFGPGTRLLVL.

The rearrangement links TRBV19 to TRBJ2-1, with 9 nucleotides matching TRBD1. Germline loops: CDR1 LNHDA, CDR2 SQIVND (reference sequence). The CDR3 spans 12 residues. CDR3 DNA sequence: TGTGGGACCGGGACAGGGACGCATGAGCAGTTCTTC. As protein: CGTGTGTHEQFF.

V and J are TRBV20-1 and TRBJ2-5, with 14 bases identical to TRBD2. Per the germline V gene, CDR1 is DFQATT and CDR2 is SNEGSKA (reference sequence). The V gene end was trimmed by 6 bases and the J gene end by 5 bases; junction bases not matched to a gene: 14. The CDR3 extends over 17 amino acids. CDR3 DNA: TGCAGTGCCCTCCTAGGACTAGCGGGAGGTTTTGACGAGACCCAGTACTTC. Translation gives CSALLGLAGGFDETQYF.

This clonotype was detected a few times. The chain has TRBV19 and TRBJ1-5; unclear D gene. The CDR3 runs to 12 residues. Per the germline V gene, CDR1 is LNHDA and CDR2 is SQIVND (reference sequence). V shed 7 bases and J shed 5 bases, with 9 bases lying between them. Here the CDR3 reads CASTREDQPQHF. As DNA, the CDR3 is TGTGCCAGTACACGGGAGGATCAGCCCCAGCATTTT.

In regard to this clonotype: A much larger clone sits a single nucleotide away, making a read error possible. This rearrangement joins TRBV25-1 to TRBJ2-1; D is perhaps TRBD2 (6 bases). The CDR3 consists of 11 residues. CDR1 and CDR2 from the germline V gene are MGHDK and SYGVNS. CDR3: CVSSPGDEQFF. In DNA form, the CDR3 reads TGTGTCAGCAGTCCGGGAGATGAGCAGTTCTTC. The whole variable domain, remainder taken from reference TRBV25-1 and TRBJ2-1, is EADIYQTPRYLVIGTGKKITLECSQTMGHDKMYWYQQDPGMELHLIHYSYGVNSTEKGDLSSESTVSRIRTEHFPLTLESARPSHTSQYLCVSSPGDEQFFGPGTRLTVL.

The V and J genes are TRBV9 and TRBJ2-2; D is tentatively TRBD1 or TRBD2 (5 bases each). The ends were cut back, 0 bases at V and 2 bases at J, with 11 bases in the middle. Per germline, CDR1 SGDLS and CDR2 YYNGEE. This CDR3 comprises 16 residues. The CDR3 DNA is TGTGCCAGCAGCGTAGGGGACGGGTCCAACACCGGGGAGCTGTTTTTT. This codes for CASSVGDGSNTGELFF.

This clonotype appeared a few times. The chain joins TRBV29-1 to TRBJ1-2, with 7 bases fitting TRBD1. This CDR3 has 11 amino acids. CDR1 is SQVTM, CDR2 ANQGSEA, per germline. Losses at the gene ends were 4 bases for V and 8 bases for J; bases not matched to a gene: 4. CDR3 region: CSVGGGWGYTF. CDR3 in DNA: TGCAGCGTTGGAGGGGGCTGGGGCTACACCTTC.

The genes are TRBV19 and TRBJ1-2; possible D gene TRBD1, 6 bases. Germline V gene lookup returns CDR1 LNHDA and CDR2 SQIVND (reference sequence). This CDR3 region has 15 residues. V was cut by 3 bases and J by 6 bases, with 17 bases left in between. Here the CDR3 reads CASSMVEGGIDGYTF. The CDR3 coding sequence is TGTGCCAGTAGTATGGTGGAGGGGGGCATCGATGGCTACACCTTC.

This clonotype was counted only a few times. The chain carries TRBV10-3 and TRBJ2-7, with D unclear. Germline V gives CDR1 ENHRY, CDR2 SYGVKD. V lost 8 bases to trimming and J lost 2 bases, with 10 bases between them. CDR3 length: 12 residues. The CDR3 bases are TGTGCCATCGGTCAGGACCCCTACGAGCAGTACTTC. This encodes CAIGQDPYEQYF.

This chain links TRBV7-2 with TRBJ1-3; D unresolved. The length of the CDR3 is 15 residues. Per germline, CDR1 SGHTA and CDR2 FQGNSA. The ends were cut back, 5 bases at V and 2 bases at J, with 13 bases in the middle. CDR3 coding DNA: TGTGCCAGCAGCGCCCAAGGCAGTCCTGGAAACACCATATATTTT. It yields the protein CASSAQGSPGNTIYF.

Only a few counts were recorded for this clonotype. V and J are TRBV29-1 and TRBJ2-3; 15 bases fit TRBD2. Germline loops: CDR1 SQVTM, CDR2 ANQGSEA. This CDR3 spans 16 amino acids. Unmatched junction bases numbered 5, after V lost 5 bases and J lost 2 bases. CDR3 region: CSVTRTSGRATDTQYF. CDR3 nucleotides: TGCAGCGTTACCCGGACTAGCGGGAGGGCCACAGATACGCAGTATTTT.

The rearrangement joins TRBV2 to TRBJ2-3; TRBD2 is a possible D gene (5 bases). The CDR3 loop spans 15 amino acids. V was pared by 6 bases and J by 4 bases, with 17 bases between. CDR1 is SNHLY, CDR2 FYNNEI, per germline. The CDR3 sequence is CASREQRGGPDTQYF. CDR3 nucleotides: TGTGCCAGCAGGGAACAAAGAGGAGGCCCAGATACGCAGTATTTT.

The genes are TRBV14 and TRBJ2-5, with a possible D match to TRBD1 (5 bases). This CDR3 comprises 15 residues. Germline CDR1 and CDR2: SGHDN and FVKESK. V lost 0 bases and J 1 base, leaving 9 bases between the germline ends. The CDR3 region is CASSQDRQIQETQYF. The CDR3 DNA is TGTGCCAGCAGCCAAGATCGACAGATCCAAGAGACCCAGTACTTC.

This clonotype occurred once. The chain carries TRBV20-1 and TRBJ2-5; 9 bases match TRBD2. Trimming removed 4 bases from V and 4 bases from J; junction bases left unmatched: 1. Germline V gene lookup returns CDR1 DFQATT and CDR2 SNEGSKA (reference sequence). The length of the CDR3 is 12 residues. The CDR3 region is CSAKREVETQYF. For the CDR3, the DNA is TGCAGTGCTAAGCGGGAGGTAGAGACCCAGTACTTC.